In its sample, the clone carrying this TCR beta chain was seen a few times. Only in-frame clones appear in the TCRdb table, and some are missing; sequencing was by immunoSEQ multiplex PCR. Of fewer than 6,500 clones in the sample, 40% to 55% are singletons; the top ten hold roughly 15%. These data belong to a study of T cells in localized non-small cell lung cancer. The V gene's germline CDR1 is SGHAT and CDR2 FQDESV (reference sequence). Trimming left V 3 bases short and J 4 bases short, with 19 bases between. The CDR3 has 17 amino acids. V gene TRBV11-1 combines with J gene TRBJ1-3, with no clear D. This TCR came from a man between 40 and 69 years old with stage I lung adenocarcinoma. The specimen comprised lung tumor tissue, sampled before any cancer treatment. CDR3 sequence: CASSLVGVPDIGNTIYF. For the CDR3, the DNA is TGTGCCAGCAGCTTGGTTGGGGTACCTGATATCGGAAACACCATATATTTT.